This T cell receptor (beta chain) is from a study of blood T cell repertoires in COVID-19. V trimming: 8 bases; J trimming: 3 bases; junction bases outside the gene matches: 7. The CDR3 contains 14 residues. Germline CDR1 reads MDHEN; CDR2 reads SYDVKM. The repertoire was sequenced with immunoSEQ multiplex PCR; TCRdb's copy has only in-frame clones and lacks some. The repertoire holds about 320,000 clones, with roughly 86% as singletons. The sequence was obtained from a woman between 50 and 59 years old with acute or convalescent COVID-19. Sequenced: peripheral blood. The rearrangement joins TRBV28 to TRBJ1-5, with 7 bases fitting TRBD1. The CDR3 region has the DNA TGTGCCAGCCATGACAGGGATAACAATCAGCCCCAGCATTTT. This gives the protein CASHDRDNNQPQHF.